This TCR beta chain is drawn from a study of T cell changes during pregnancy in multiple sclerosis. Profiling relied on immunoSEQ multiplex PCR, and the TCRdb table lists in-frame clones only, not all of them. Of 70,000 to 90,000 clones detected, approximately 92% appear once; the ten largest clones hold 1%. Germline V lookup: CDR1 LNHNV, CDR2 YYDKDF (reference sequence). V lost 4 bases and J 3 bases, leaving 16 bases between the germline ends. This CDR3 comprises 15 residues. Specimen: peripheral blood, collected in the first trimester of pregnancy. The clonotype comes from a female donor with multiple sclerosis, enrolled in a pregnancy study. This chain uses TRBV15 with TRBJ2-7; D perhaps matches TRBD2 (6 bases). The CDR3 DNA sequence: TGTGCCACCAGCATTGTTCGGGGGACGTTCTACGAGCAGTACTTC. Translated, it gives CATSIVRGTFYEQYF.